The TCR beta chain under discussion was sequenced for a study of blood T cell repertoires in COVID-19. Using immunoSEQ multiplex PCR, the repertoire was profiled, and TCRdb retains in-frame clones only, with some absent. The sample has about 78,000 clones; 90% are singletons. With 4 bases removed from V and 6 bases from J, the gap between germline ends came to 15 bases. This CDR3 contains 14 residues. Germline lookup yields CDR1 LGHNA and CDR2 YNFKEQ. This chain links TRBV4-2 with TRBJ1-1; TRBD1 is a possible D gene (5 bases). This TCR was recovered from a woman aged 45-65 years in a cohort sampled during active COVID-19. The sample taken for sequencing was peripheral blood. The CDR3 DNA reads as TGTGCCAGCAGCCGCGAAATCTCGGGGGCTGAAGCTTTCTTT. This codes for CASSREISGAEAFF.